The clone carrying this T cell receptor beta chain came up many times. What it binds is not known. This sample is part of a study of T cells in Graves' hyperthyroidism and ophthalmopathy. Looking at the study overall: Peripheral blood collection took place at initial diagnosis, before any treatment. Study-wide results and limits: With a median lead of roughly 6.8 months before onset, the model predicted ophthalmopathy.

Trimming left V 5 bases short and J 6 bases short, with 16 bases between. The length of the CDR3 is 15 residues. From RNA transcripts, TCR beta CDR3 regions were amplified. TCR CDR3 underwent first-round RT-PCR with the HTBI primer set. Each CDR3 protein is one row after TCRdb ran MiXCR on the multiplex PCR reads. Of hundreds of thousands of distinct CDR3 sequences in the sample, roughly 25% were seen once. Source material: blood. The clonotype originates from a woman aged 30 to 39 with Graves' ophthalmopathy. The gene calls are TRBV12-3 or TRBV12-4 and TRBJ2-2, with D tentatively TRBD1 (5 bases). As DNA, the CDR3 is TGTGCCAGCAGTCCTCAAGACGCAGGGTCCGGGGAGCTGTTTTTT. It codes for CASSPQDAGSGELFF.